The 5 T cell receptor beta chains in this list originate from one sample, sequenced in a study of shared clonotypes between healthy human individuals. Some clones are missing from TCRdb's copy, which holds only in-frame ones; the method was immunoSEQ multiplex PCR. The table lists over a million clones, 95% to 99% of them singletons. Sequencing was carried out using naive CD4+ T cells sorted from blood. Noted subset: CD45RA+ positively selected. These receptors all come from a man aged 25 to 45 in good health.

The chain uses TRBV5-1 and TRBJ2-2; 7 nucleotides align to TRBD2. V lost 1 base, J lost 7 bases, and 7 bases stayed unmatched. Germline V lookup: CDR1 SGHRS, CDR2 YFSETQ. This CDR3 contains 15 residues. For the CDR3, the DNA is TGCGCCAGCAGCTTGCCCGCCGGGGGGAACGGGGAGCTGTTTTTT. Protein product: CASSLPAGGNGELFF.

The chain combines TRBV28 with TRBJ2-1; D uncertain. This CDR3 has 11 amino acids. V lost 5 bases and J lost 6, with 5 bases in between. The germline CDR1 and CDR2 sequences are MDHEN and SYDVKM. The CDR3 loop reads CASSPFNEQFF. The CDR3 DNA reads TGTGCCAGCAGTCCCTTCAATGAGCAGTTCTTC.

The rearrangement links TRBV11-2 to TRBJ2-5; 8 bases agree with TRBD1. Germline assignment: CDR1 SGHAT and CDR2 FQNNGV. Trimming at V came to 4 bases and at J to 7 bases, leaving 17 bases not matched to a gene. The CDR3 spans 17 residues. CDR3 residues: CASSSKSILGQGGTQYF. CDR3 in DNA: TGTGCCAGCAGCTCGAAGTCGATCCTTGGACAGGGAGGGACCCAGTACTTC.

The V call is TRBV11-2, the J call TRBJ1-4; D unresolved. The germline gives CDR1 SGHAT, CDR2 FQNNGV. There are 13 residues in the CDR3. V lost 0 bases and J 8 bases, leaving 7 bases between the germline ends. The CDR3 loop reads CASSLEGPEKLFF. As DNA, the CDR3 is TGTGCCAGCAGCTTAGAGGGTCCAGAAAAACTGTTTTTT.

This chain joins TRBV7-2 and TRBJ2-1, with 8 bases fitting TRBD2. With 5 bases clipped from V and 0 bases from J, the junction kept 3 bases outside the gene matches. CDR1 and CDR2 from the germline V gene are SGHTA and FQGNSA. This CDR3 region has 15 residues. CDR3 sequence (DNA): TGTGCCAGCAGCAGAAGCGGGAGCTCCTACAATGAGCAGTTCTTC. Protein sequence: CASSRSGSSYNEQFF. The full variable domain, rest sourced from reference TRBV7-2 and TRBJ2-1, is GAGVSQSPSNKVTEKGKDVELRCDPISGHTALYWYRQSLGQGLEFLIYFQGNSAPDKSGLPSDRFSAERTGGSVSTLTIQRTQQEDSAVYLCASSRSGSSYNEQFFGPGTRLTVL.